The clone carrying this T cell receptor (beta chain) has only one observation. Its antigen is still unknown. Time point specified: after dendritic cell vaccination, including at tumor progression/relapse. None of the glioblastoma patients had an isocitrate dehydrogenase mutation. This sample is part of a study of glioma-infiltrating T cells after dendritic cell vaccination. Study overall: At biweekly intervals, patients got three intradermal dendritic cell vaccine injections. Study conclusions and caveats: Higher TCR clonality did not directly relate to longer survival.

Germline V gives CDR1 SEHNR, CDR2 FQNEAQ (reference sequence). This CDR3 comprises 16 residues. With 7 bases clipped from V and 3 bases from J, the junction kept 12 bases outside the gene matches. Assay: immunoSEQ multiplex PCR; the TCRdb copy retains only in-frame clones and omits some. The sample holds approximately 110,000 clones; almost 90% are singletons and the top ten take roughly 2.5%. The chain employs TRBV7-9 and TRBJ1-1; 9 nucleotides agree with TRBD1. This receptor was taken from a human donor with glioblastoma. Material: blood, obtained after dendritic cell vaccination. Written as DNA, the CDR3 is TGTGCCAGCACGCTAGATACAGGGGGCTGGGACACTGAAGCTTTCTTT. As protein: CASTLDTGGWDTEAFF. The full variable domain, in which reference TRBV7-9 and TRBJ1-1 provide the parts outside the CDR3, is DTGVSQNPRHKITKRGQNVTFRCDPISEHNRLYWYRQTLGQGPEFLTYFQNEAQLEKSRLLSDRFSAERPKGSFSTLEIQRTEQGDSAMYLCASTLDTGGWDTEAFFGQGTRLTVV.